The next 7 T cell receptor beta chains were all read from a single sample in a study of beta chain features in type 1 diabetes. Study-wide results and caveats: TCRB CDR3s from Type 1 diabetes patients were moderately but significantly shorter in all four CD4+ subsets.

As every portion of the isolated RNA was reverse transcribed, the sequencing read expressed TCRB transcripts. Generated by immunoSEQ multiplex PCR, the TCRdb table keeps only in-frame clones and is missing some. Of around 160,000 clones in the sample, approximately 9% are singletons; the top ten hold around 0.5%. Their specific antigens are unknown. The sample taken for sequencing was central memory CD4+ T cells from blood. The receptor source for this set is a woman between 18 and 30 years old with type 1 diabetes.

This clone was seen a few times. The gene calls are TRBV5-1 and TRBJ2-1; 7 bases align to TRBD1. Per germline, CDR1 SGHRS and CDR2 YFSETQ. V lost 4 bases to trimming and J lost 8 bases; unmatched junction nucleotides: 6. The CDR3 length is 13 residues. CDR3 DNA sequence: TGCGCCAGCAGCACGGACAGGTGGGATGAGCAGTTCTTC. Amino acid sequence: CASSTDRWDEQFF.

This sequence joins TRBV4-1 and TRBJ2-7, with D unclear. There are 15 residues in the CDR3. Germline CDR1 is MGHRA and CDR2 is YSYEKL. Trimming left V 1 base short and J 0 bases short, with 10 bases between. CDR3 DNA sequence: TGCGCCAGCAGCCAAGGGCGGCCGAGCTCCTACGAGCAGTACTTC. Protein sequence: CASSQGRPSSYEQYF.

The genes are TRBV4-3 and TRBJ2-1; 10 bases match TRBD2. CDR1 is LGHNA, CDR2 YSLEER, per germline. CDR3 length equals 17 residues. The V gene end was trimmed by 0 bases and the J gene end by 10 bases; junction bases not matched to a gene: 12. As DNA, the CDR3 is TGCGCCAGCAGCCAAGAAATAGGAGCGGGGGGGCCTCGAGAGCAGTTCTTC. Encoded protein: CASSQEIGAGGPREQFF.

This CDR3 reads CASSPPNQETQYF. CDR3 nucleotide sequence: TGTGCCAGCAGCCCCCCCAACCAAGAGACCCAGTACTTC. The chain uses TRBV5-4 and TRBJ2-5, with D uncertain. There are 13 residues in the CDR3. Trimming took 4 bases from V and 0 from J, leaving 7 bases between them. Per germline, CDR1 SGHNT and CDR2 YYREEE (reference sequence).

There are a few counts of this clone. The rearrangement links TRBV7-2 to TRBJ2-5; 14 bases are shared with TRBD2. The ends lost 4 bases at V and 9 bases at J; junction bases unmatched: 13. The CDR3 runs to 17 residues. In germline, CDR1 is SGHTA, CDR2 FQGNSA. CDR3 sequence reads: CASSSFRGTSGGLAQYF. The CDR3 DNA follows: TGTGCCAGCAGCTCGTTTCGTGGGACTAGCGGGGGATTGGCCCAGTACTTC.

The chain recombines TRBV30 with TRBJ2-3; unclear D gene. The CDR3 is 13 amino acids. The V end lost 4 bases, the J end lost 4 bases, and 12 bases lay between the germline ends. CDR1 and CDR2 (germline): GTSNPN, SVGIG (reference sequence). The CDR3 loop reads CAWTPGRADTQYF. As DNA, the CDR3 is TGTGCCTGGACGCCGGGTAGAGCAGATACGCAGTATTTT.

In its sample, this clone was seen a few times. The chain employs TRBV5-1 and TRBJ2-5; 7 bases match TRBD1. With 4 bases clipped from V and 2 bases from J, the junction kept 5 bases outside the gene matches. The CDR3 length is 14 residues. Germline V gene data show CDR1 as SGHRS and CDR2 as YFSETQ. DNA for the CDR3: TGCGCCAGCAGCACCGGGACAGCACAAGAGACCCAGTACTTC. This gives the protein CASSTGTAQETQYF.